The clone carrying this T cell receptor beta chain was detected only a few times. What it recognizes is unknown. Genes and germline come from the mouse. Sequencing ends 1 residue short of the CDR3 end; the germline J gene provides the rest. Time point of the sample: mouse harvest day 7 after allogeneic transplant. Each mouse received 10^7 T-cell-depleted marrow cells plus 10^6 splenic CD5+ T cells by tail vein. The data are from a study of tissue T cells after allogeneic stem cell transplantation. Study-level findings and limits: TCR repertoires tracked anatomic similarity, regardless of disease or transplant status. Across patients, clones rarely overlapped, yet motif clusters were shared tissue-specifically. The study did not identify alloreactive or antigen-specific tissue TCRs, and some clones might be persisting host cells.

The CDR3 extends over 14 amino acids. CDR1 and CDR2 from the germline V gene are GFQATS and STVNSAI. Trimming took off 2 bases at V and 3 bases at J, with 10 bases between the two ends. Sequencing of TCRbeta CDR3 at survey depth gave sequences and template counts. Method: immunoSEQ multiplex PCR; TCRdb's copy keeps in-frame clones and lacks some. Of fewer than 5,500 clones listed, about 52% are singletons. The sequence came from a female BALB/c mouse given C57BL/6 T cells with graft-versus-host disease after an allogeneic hematopoietic cell transplant. The rearrangement joins TRBV20 to TRBJ1-4, with a tentative D call TRBD1 (6 bases). Sequencing was done on a sample of lymph node tissue. The CDR3 bases that were read are TGTGGTGCTAGGACAGGGAGGGCCAACGAAAGATTATTT. Translating it yields CGARTGRANERLF. The full CDR3 protein reads CGARTGRANERLFF.